This TCR beta chain was sequenced in a study of response to subunit inactivated influenza vaccine. Germline assignment: CDR1 MNHEY and CDR2 SVGEGT. V was trimmed by 0 bases and J by 5 bases, leaving 8 bases between them. The CDR3 loop spans 14 amino acids. TCRdb analysed the RT-PCR reads with MiXCR anew, one entry per CDR3 protein. The sample gives some 150,000 distinct CDR3 sequences, approximately 12% of which show up once; approximately 32% is in the top ten. The sample was also linked to a second study, of T cells expressing NK-cell markers. From that paper: Template switching by 5'RACE with UMIs generated the TCR beta cDNA.

This receptor was taken from a man aged 50 to 59 who received an inactivated influenza vaccine. Sequencing was performed on CD8+ T cells sorted from PBMCs, taken roughly 12 days after vaccination. This chain joins TRBV6-2 or TRBV6-3 and TRBJ1-5; the D gene is possibly TRBD1 (6 bases). The CDR3 DNA follows: TGTGCCAGCAGTTACTCTACAGGGTATCAGCCCCAGCATTTT. It yields the protein CASSYSTGYQPQHF.